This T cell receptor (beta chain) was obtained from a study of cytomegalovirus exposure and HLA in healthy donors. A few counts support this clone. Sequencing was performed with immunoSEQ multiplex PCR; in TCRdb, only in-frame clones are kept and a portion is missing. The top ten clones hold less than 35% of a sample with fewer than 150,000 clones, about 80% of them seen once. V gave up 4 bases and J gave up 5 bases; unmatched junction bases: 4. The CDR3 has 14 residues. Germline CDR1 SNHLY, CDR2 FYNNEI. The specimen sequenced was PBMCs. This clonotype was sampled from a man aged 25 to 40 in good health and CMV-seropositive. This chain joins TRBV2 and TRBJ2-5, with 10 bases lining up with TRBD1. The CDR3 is CASSVRTGGETQYF. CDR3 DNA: TGTGCCAGCAGTGTACGGACAGGGGGGGAGACCCAGTACTTC.